This TCR beta chain was recovered during a study of blood T cell repertoires in COVID-19. Study-wide context: The samples span acute and convalescent COVID-19 from the United States, Italy and Spain. PBMCs, B-cell-depleted T cells, or T cells were the source of the cDNA or gDNA that made up the material.

Seattle patients were enrolled during active infection and followed longitudinally. Method: immunoSEQ multiplex PCR; TCRdb's copy keeps in-frame clones and lacks some. The sample records roughly 410,000 clones, over 75% being singletons. This CDR3 has 13 amino acids. Trimming cost V 4 bases and J 7 bases; bases outside gene matches: 4. Germline lookup yields CDR1 SGHRS and CDR2 YFSETQ. The rearrangement links TRBV5-1 to TRBJ1-3, with 8 bases lining up with TRBD1. Sequencing was performed on peripheral blood. This TCR came from a middle-aged woman with COVID-19, enrolled during active disease. The CDR3 nucleotides read TGCGCCAGCAGCCTGGACAGGGAGAACACCATATATTTT. This encodes CASSLDRENTIYF.